This entry features one TCR beta chain sequence. This clone is judged large (0.1 to 1%). This clone's antigen is unknown. No per-base quality is available; no much larger clone lies one base away. The library was prepared using the immunoSEQ multiplex PCR assay. In its TCRdb copy, this immuneACCESS table keeps in-frame sequences only and misses some clones. Where compared with another copy, unresolved V genes explain less than half of these, and the others have no known cause. Recorded for this sample are more than 9,000 clones; around 89% of them occurred a single time. Jointly, the top ten make up approximately 5.1% of the sample. This sample is drawn from a study of T cell changes during pregnancy in multiple sclerosis (dated by TCRdb to between 2019 and 2020). About the full investigation: Changes in the T cell repertoire over the course of pregnancy were examined in this study in women with multiple sclerosis.

The germline V and J ends show losses of 3 bases and 5 bases respectively, and no gene match explains 8 bases of the junction. Taken from the germline V gene, the CDR1 and CDR2 loops are SGDLS and YYNGEE. The CDR3 contains 15 residues, cysteine and phenylalanine counted. Of all the DNA, just the CDR3 is kept, 45 bases in frame from base 1. This clonotype was sampled from a female donor in good health, enrolled as a control in a pregnancy study. Sequences were derived from CD8+ T cells from peripheral blood mononuclear cells, sampled in the first trimester of pregnancy. In this chain, TRBV9 is recombined with TRBJ2-1; 7 junctional bases match TRBD2. The nucleotide sequence is TGTGCCAGCAGCGGGATCGGGGGGAACAACAATGAGCAGTTCTTC. This yields the protein CASSGIGGNNNEQFF.